This T cell receptor (beta chain) was retrieved from a study of shared clonotypes between healthy human individuals. For this clone: A junction boundary mismatches the germline segment, possibly from a read error.

Germline V gene lookup returns CDR1 SNHLY and CDR2 FYNNEI. There are 15 residues in the CDR3. Libraries were prepared by immunoSEQ multiplex PCR; TCRdb keeps only in-frame clonotypes and omits some of them. The profile shows millions of clones, roughly 94% of them singletons. V gene TRBV2 combines with J gene TRBJ1-1; TRBD1 aligns across 8 bases. Input material: naive CD4+ T cells sorted from blood. The subset: CD45RA+ positively selected. The receptor was isolated from a man between 18 and 29 years old in good health. DNA for the CDR3: TGTGCCAGCAGTGAACAGGGGGCTAAGAACGCTGAAGCTTTCTTT. Translation: CASSEQGAKNAEAFF.